This is a list of T cell receptor beta chains from one sample in a study of identifying expanded T cells in peripheral blood. Here immunoSEQ multiplex PCR was the method, and the copy in TCRdb shows in-frame clones only, minus some. The profile shows 50,000 or so clones, approximately 89% of them singletons. The sequenced sample was blood. These receptor sequences come from a person aged 18 to 69 in good health. Each CDR3 is given with its conserved first and last residue. The order of the fields is V gene, clone size, J gene, D gene, CDR3 DNA, CDR3 protein. A D gene is named only where the DNA matches it firmly. Not all rows give a size; the values are once, few, many and, for expanded clones, a class.

V gene: TRBV7-8
clone size: .
J gene: TRBJ2-1
D gene: .
CDR3 DNA: TGTGCCAGCAGAACAGATCGGCGGGGACCCTACAATGAGCAGTTCTTC
CDR3 protein: CASRTDRRGPYNEQFF

V gene: TRBV5-1
clone size: .
J gene: TRBJ1-3
D gene: TRBD1
CDR3 DNA: TGCGCCAGCAGCTTGGAAGGGGGCCGGGGAGACACCATATATTTT
CDR3 protein: CASSLEGGRGDTIYF

V gene: TRBV7-8
clone size: .
J gene: TRBJ1-1
D gene: .
CDR3 DNA: TGTGCCAGCAGCTTAGGAAGGAACACTGAAGCTTTCTTT
CDR3 protein: CASSLGRNTEAFF

V gene: TRBV4-3
clone size: .
J gene: TRBJ2-6
D gene: TRBD1
CDR3 DNA: TGCGCCAGCAGCCTTTCAACAGGGGGACCTGGGGCCAACGTCCTGACTTTC
CDR3 protein: CASSLSTGGPGANVLTF

V gene: TRBV29-1
clone size: .
J gene: TRBJ2-3
D gene: TRBD2
CDR3 DNA: TGCAGCGTTGGAAGTGGCGGGGGAGGCACAGATACGCAGTATTTT
CDR3 protein: CSVGSGGGGTDTQYF

V gene: TRBV6-5
clone size: .
J gene: TRBJ2-1
D gene: TRBD2
CDR3 DNA: TGTGCCAGCAGAGTCTTAGCGGGAAACTACAATGAGCAGTTCTTC
CDR3 protein: CASRVLAGNYNEQFF

V gene: TRBV4-3
clone size: .
J gene: TRBJ2-7
D gene: TRBD1
CDR3 DNA: TGCGCCAGCAGAAAGACAGGGTCGTCCTACGAGCAGTACTTC
CDR3 protein: CASRKTGSSYEQYF

V gene: TRBV6-6
clone size: .
J gene: TRBJ1-2
D gene: .
CDR3 DNA: TGTGCCAGCAGTTACGCCGCGACAGCTTATGGCTACACCTTC
CDR3 protein: CASSYAATAYGYTF

V gene: TRBV5-1
clone size: .
J gene: TRBJ2-1
D gene: TRBD2
CDR3 DNA: TGCGCCAGCAGCACGGCGGGGGGGCCAGATGAGCAGTTCTTC
CDR3 protein: CASSTAGGPDEQFF

V gene: TRBV9
clone size: few
J gene: TRBJ2-2
D gene: .
CDR3 DNA: TGTGCCAGCAGCGTAACAGGTCAACCCGGGGAGCTGTTTTTT
CDR3 protein: CASSVTGQPGELFF

V gene: TRBV10-1
clone size: .
J gene: TRBJ2-1
D gene: TRBD2
CDR3 DNA: TGCGCCAGCAGTGAGACCTCCGGGACTAAAAATGAGCAGTTCTTC
CDR3 protein: CASSETSGTKNEQFF

V gene: TRBV5-1
clone size: .
J gene: TRBJ2-3
D gene: .
CDR3 DNA: TGCGCCAGCAGGGAGGGGTTCGCGCCAGATACGCAGTATTTT
CDR3 protein: CASREGFAPDTQYF

V gene: TRBV29-1
clone size: .
J gene: TRBJ2-2
D gene: TRBD2
CDR3 DNA: TGTGCCGGGGGAAGCGGGAGTAATGGCGGGGAGCTGTTTTTT
CDR3 protein: CAGGSGSNGGELFF

V gene: TRBV18
clone size: .
J gene: TRBJ1-1
D gene: TRBD1
CDR3 DNA: TGTGCCAGCTCACCAAAAACGGGACAGTACACTGAAGCTTTCTTT
CDR3 protein: CASSPKTGQYTEAFF

V gene: TRBV4-2
clone size: .
J gene: TRBJ2-1
D gene: .
CDR3 DNA: TGTGCCAGCAGCAGAGTGGCAGGGAACTCCTACAATGAGCAGTTCTTC
CDR3 protein: CASSRVAGNSYNEQFF

V gene: TRBV30
clone size: .
J gene: TRBJ2-7
D gene: .
CDR3 DNA: TGTGCCTGGAGTGTTGAGGGGCACTACGAGCAGTACTTC
CDR3 protein: CAWSVEGHYEQYF

V gene: TRBV5-6
clone size: .
J gene: TRBJ2-7
D gene: .
CDR3 DNA: TGTGCCAGCAGCTTGTTTGGCGGGACCACCTACGAGCAGTACTTC
CDR3 protein: CASSLFGGTTYEQYF

V gene: TRBV4-3
clone size: .
J gene: TRBJ1-1
D gene: .
CDR3 DNA: TGCGCCAGCAGCCAAGATCGGGGTATGGCTTTCTTT
CDR3 protein: CASSQDRGMAFF

V gene: TRBV5-1
clone size: .
J gene: TRBJ2-1
D gene: TRBD2
CDR3 DNA: TGCGCCAGCAGCTTGGATAGGCAGGGAGGGTACAATGAGCAGTTCTTC
CDR3 protein: CASSLDRQGGYNEQFF

V gene: TRBV11-2
clone size: .
J gene: TRBJ2-3
D gene: TRBD2
CDR3 DNA: TGTGCCAGCAGCTTTGGACTAGCGGGAGGGGTCGGGACAGATACGCAGTATTTT
CDR3 protein: CASSFGLAGGVGTDTQYF

V gene: TRBV14
clone size: once
J gene: TRBJ1-2
D gene: TRBD1
CDR3 DNA: TGTGCCAGCAGCCAAGGTCAGGGGGTCTATGGCTACACCTTC
CDR3 protein: CASSQGQGVYGYTF

V gene: TRBV7-9
clone size: .
J gene: TRBJ1-2
D gene: .
CDR3 DNA: TGTGCCAGCAGCCCTCGCACTGTCGCGACAAACTATGGCTACACCTTC
CDR3 protein: CASSPRTVATNYGYTF

V gene: TRBV6-4
clone size: .
J gene: TRBJ2-2
D gene: TRBD2
CDR3 DNA: TGTGCCAGCAGTGTAGCGGGGGGCACCGGGGAGCTGTTTTTT
CDR3 protein: CASSVAGGTGELFF

V gene: TRBV29-1
clone size: .
J gene: TRBJ1-3
D gene: .
CDR3 DNA: TGCAGCGCCACAGCCTCTGGAAACACCATATATTTT
CDR3 protein: CSATASGNTIYF

V gene: TRBV6-5
clone size: .
J gene: TRBJ1-1
D gene: .
CDR3 DNA: TGTGCCAGCAGTTACTCGTACCTCATGAACACTGAAGCTTTCTTT
CDR3 protein: CASSYSYLMNTEAFF

V gene: TRBV7-7
clone size: .
J gene: TRBJ2-2
D gene: .
CDR3 DNA: TGTGCCAGCAGCTTATCAAGGTCCACCGGGGAGCTGTTTTTT
CDR3 protein: CASSLSRSTGELFF

V gene: TRBV25-1
clone size: once
J gene: TRBJ2-7
D gene: TRBD1
CDR3 DNA: TGTGCCAGCAGTACAAGTAGTGGGGGGACAGGGACCTACGAGCAGTACTTC
CDR3 protein: CASSTSSGGTGTYEQYF

V gene: TRBV21-1
clone size: .
J gene: TRBJ1-1
D gene: .
CDR3 DNA: TGTGCCAGCAGTCTACAGGGGTTGAACACTGAAGCTTTCTTT
CDR3 protein: CASSLQGLNTEAFF

V gene: TRBV18
clone size: .
J gene: TRBJ1-1
D gene: .
CDR3 DNA: TGTGCCAGCTCACCAGCCCGCAAACGAGAGGCTTTCTTT
CDR3 protein: CASSPARKREAFF

V gene: TRBV27
clone size: .
J gene: TRBJ1-4
D gene: TRBD1
CDR3 DNA: TGTGCCAGCAGCCCCTCGGGACAGAGAAATGAAAAACTGTTTTTT
CDR3 protein: CASSPSGQRNEKLFF

V gene: TRBV30
clone size: few
J gene: TRBJ1-2
D gene: TRBD1
CDR3 DNA: TGTGCCTGGCGTACTACAGGGGACGGTGGCTACACCTTC
CDR3 protein: CAWRTTGDGGYTF

V gene: TRBV28
clone size: .
J gene: TRBJ2-7
D gene: TRBD2
CDR3 DNA: TGTGCCAGCAGTCCAGCCGGGACTAGAGGCTACGAGCAGTACTTC
CDR3 protein: CASSPAGTRGYEQYF

V gene: TRBV10-1
clone size: once
J gene: TRBJ2-1
D gene: .
CDR3 DNA: TGCGCCAGCAGTGGGGGACTCTACAATGAGCAGTTCTTC
CDR3 protein: CASSGGLYNEQFF

V gene: TRBV11-2
clone size: .
J gene: TRBJ2-7
D gene: .
CDR3 DNA: TGTGCCAGCAGCTTAGTTCCAGGGGCCTACGAGCAGTACTTC
CDR3 protein: CASSLVPGAYEQYF

V gene: TRBV5-1
clone size: .
J gene: TRBJ1-4
D gene: .
CDR3 DNA: TGCGCCAGCAGCTTGATTGGCAGGGGAGGTGAAAAACTGTTTTTT
CDR3 protein: CASSLIGRGGEKLFF

V gene: TRBV6-1
clone size: .
J gene: TRBJ1-1
D gene: .
CDR3 DNA: TGTGCCAGCAGTGACAGGGAGAGGACTGAAGCTTTCTTT
CDR3 protein: CASSDRERTEAFF

V gene: TRBV18
clone size: .
J gene: TRBJ2-3
D gene: TRBD2
CDR3 DNA: TGTGCCAGCTCACCATACGCGGGGGGGCCAACAGATACGCAGTATTTT
CDR3 protein: CASSPYAGGPTDTQYF

V gene: TRBV2
clone size: once
J gene: TRBJ2-5
D gene: TRBD2
CDR3 DNA: TGTGCCAGCAGCGAGGCTAGCGGGAGAGAGGGAGAGACCCAGTACTTC
CDR3 protein: CASSEASGREGETQYF

V gene: TRBV13
clone size: .
J gene: TRBJ2-1
D gene: .
CDR3 DNA: TGTGCCAGCAGCTTAGGACTAGACGGATACAATGAGCAGTTCTTC
CDR3 protein: CASSLGLDGYNEQFF

V gene: TRBV11-2
clone size: few
J gene: TRBJ2-1
D gene: .
CDR3 DNA: TGTGCCAGCAGTTACCTAGCGAGCTCCTACAATGAGCAGTTCTTC
CDR3 protein: CASSYLASSYNEQFF

V gene: TRBV9
clone size: .
J gene: TRBJ2-3
D gene: TRBD1
CDR3 DNA: TGTGCCAGCAGCGTAGGGTCGGGACAGGGTGTCACAGATACGCAGTATTTT
CDR3 protein: CASSVGSGQGVTDTQYF

V gene: TRBV9
clone size: once
J gene: TRBJ2-7
D gene: TRBD2
CDR3 DNA: TGTGCCAGCAGCGCAACTAGCGGGGGTGTTTACGAGCAGTACTTC
CDR3 protein: CASSATSGGVYEQYF

V gene: TRBV28
clone size: .
J gene: TRBJ1-4
D gene: .
CDR3 DNA: TGTGCCAGCAGTTTATTGGGGACTCTGAGCGAAAAACTGTTTTTT
CDR3 protein: CASSLLGTLSEKLFF

V gene: TRBV29-1
clone size: .
J gene: TRBJ1-2
D gene: .
CDR3 DNA: TGCAGCGTTGACGAAGCTAACTATGGCTACACCTTC
CDR3 protein: CSVDEANYGYTF

V gene: TRBV5-1
clone size: .
J gene: TRBJ2-2
D gene: TRBD1
CDR3 DNA: TGCGCCAGCAGCCAGGACAGGGACACCGGGGAGCTGTTTTTT
CDR3 protein: CASSQDRDTGELFF

V gene: TRBV6-5
clone size: .
J gene: TRBJ2-2
D gene: .
CDR3 DNA: TGTGCCAGCAGCCCCCAGATGGCCGGGGAGCTGTTTTTT
CDR3 protein: CASSPQMAGELFF

V gene: TRBV6-5
clone size: .
J gene: TRBJ1-3
D gene: .
CDR3 DNA: TGTGCCAGCAGTTCGTTGGGGATCTCTGGAAACACCATATATTTT
CDR3 protein: CASSSLGISGNTIYF

V gene: TRBV19
clone size: .
J gene: TRBJ2-7
D gene: .
CDR3 DNA: TGTGCCAGTAGTACACAGATGGGGCCCTACGAGCAGTACTTC
CDR3 protein: CASSTQMGPYEQYF

V gene: TRBV5-6
clone size: once
J gene: TRBJ2-5
D gene: TRBD2
CDR3 DNA: TGTGCCAGCAGCTCAGGGACTAGCGGGGGTGTGGGGACCCAGTACTTC
CDR3 protein: CASSSGTSGGVGTQYF

V gene: TRBV7-6
clone size: .
J gene: TRBJ2-2
D gene: .
CDR3 DNA: TGTGCCAGCAGCCCGACCTCGAACCCGAACACCGGGGAGCTGTTTTTT
CDR3 protein: CASSPTSNPNTGELFF

V gene: TRBV5-4
clone size: .
J gene: TRBJ2-5
D gene: TRBD2
CDR3 DNA: TGTGCCAGCAGCTCCGGGACTAGCGGGAACCAAGAGACCCAGTACTTC
CDR3 protein: CASSSGTSGNQETQYF